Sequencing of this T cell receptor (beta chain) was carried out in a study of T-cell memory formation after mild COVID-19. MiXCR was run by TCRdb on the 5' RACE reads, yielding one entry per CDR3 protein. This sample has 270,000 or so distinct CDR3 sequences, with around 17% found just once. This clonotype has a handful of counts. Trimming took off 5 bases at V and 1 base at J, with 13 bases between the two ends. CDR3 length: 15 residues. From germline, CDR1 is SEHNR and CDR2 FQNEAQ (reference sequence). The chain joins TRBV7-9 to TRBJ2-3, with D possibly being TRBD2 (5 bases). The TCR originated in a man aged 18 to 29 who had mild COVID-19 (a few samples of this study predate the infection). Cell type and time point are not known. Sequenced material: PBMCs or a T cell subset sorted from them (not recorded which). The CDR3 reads CASSPPGFRTDTQYF. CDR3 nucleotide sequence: TGTGCCAGCAGCCCCCCGGGGTTTCGCACAGATACGCAGTATTTT.